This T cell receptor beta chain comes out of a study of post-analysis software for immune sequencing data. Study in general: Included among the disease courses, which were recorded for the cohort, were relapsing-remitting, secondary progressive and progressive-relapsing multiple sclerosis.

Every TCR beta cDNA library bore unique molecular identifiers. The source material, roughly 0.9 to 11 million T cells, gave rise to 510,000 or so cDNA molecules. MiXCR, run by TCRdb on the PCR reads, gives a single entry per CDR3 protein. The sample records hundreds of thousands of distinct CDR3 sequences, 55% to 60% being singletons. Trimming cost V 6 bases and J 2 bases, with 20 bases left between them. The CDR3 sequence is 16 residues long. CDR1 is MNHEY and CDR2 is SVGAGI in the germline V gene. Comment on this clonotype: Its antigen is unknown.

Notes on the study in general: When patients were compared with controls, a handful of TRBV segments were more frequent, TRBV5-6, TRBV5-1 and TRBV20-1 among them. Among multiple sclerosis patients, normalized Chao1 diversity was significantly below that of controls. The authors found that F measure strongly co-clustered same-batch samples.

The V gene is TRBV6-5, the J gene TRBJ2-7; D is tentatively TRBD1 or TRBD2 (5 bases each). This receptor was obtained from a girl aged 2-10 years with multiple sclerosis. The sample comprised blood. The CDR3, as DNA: TGTGCCAGCAGACAAGAGGGACGGACAACAACCTACGAGCAGTACTTC. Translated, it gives CASRQEGRTTTYEQYF.